This passage covers 4 T cell receptor beta chains from one sample sequenced in a study of T cells in localized non-small cell lung cancer. Libraries were prepared by immunoSEQ multiplex PCR; TCRdb keeps only in-frame clonotypes and omits some of them. The sample shows tens of thousands of clones, approximately 90% of them seen only once. Sequencing used peripheral blood, obtained before any cancer treatment. The source is a female donor at least 60 years old with stage I lung adenocarcinoma.

The chain combines TRBV28 with TRBJ1-5; D gene uncertain. The V gene lost 7 bases and the J gene lost 4 bases, with 17 bases spanning the gap. The CDR3 has 15 amino acids. Germline CDR1 and CDR2: MDHEN and SYDVKM. Here the CDR3 DNA reads TGTGCCAGCACCCCTCCCCAGGTTTTAAATCAGCCCCAGCATTTT. Protein sequence: CASTPPQVLNQPQHF.

The rearrangement joins TRBV5-4 to TRBJ1-1; D gene uncertain. CDR1 SGHNT and CDR2 YYREEE come from the germline V gene (reference sequence). The CDR3 is made up of 14 amino acids. The germline V and J ends were trimmed by 2 bases and 4 bases, with 12 bases remaining between them. The chain's CDR3 is CASSFSITATEAFF. The CDR3 coding sequence is TGTGCCAGCAGCTTCTCTATAACTGCCACTGAAGCTTTCTTT.

This chain uses TRBV20-1 with TRBJ1-5; no clear D. Germline V CDR1 and CDR2: DFQATT, SNEGSKA (reference sequence). V was shortened by 0 bases and J by 5 bases, with 2 bases between the two germline ends. The CDR3 is 11 residues long. CDR3 DNA sequence: TGCAGTGCTAGAGAGGATCAGCCCCAGCATTTT. This sequence encodes CSAREDQPQHF.

J is TRBJ2-7 and V is TRBV27; a possible D gene is TRBD1 (6 bases). Trimming stripped 2 bases from V and 4 bases from J, with 12 bases between. Germline V gene sequence: CDR1 MNHEY, CDR2 SMNVEV (reference sequence). The CDR3 is made up of 14 amino acids. The CDR3 sequence: CASSLMGQDYEQYF. In nucleotides, the CDR3 is TGTGCCAGCAGTTTAATGGGACAAGATTACGAGCAGTACTTC.